A selection of T cell receptor beta chains follows, all from one sample in a study of blood T cell repertoires in COVID-19. TCRdb keeps only in-frame clones here, not all; method: immunoSEQ multiplex PCR. The repertoire holds approximately 75,000 clones, with 80% to 90% as singletons. Input material: peripheral blood. The source of these receptors is a man between 60 and 75 years old with acute or convalescent COVID-19. CDR3s include the opening cysteine and the closing phenylalanine or tryptophan. The D gene is left open where the match is weak. Size values are once, few and many counts, or a class for expanded clones, and some rows have none.

abundance,j_gene,d_gene,len,v_gene,CDR3aa,CDR3nt
NA,TRBJ2-1,NA,13,TRBV3-1/TRBV3-2,CASSQDRANEQFF,TGTGCCAGCAGCCAAGATAGAGCCAATGAGCAGTTCTTC
NA,TRBJ1-3,NA,16,TRBV15,CATTGRRGISGNTIYF,TGTGCCACCACCGGACGGCGGGGTATCTCTGGAAACACCATATATTTT
NA,TRBJ2-1,TRBD2,16,TRBV10-1,CASSLGGAGTYNEQFF,TGCGCCAGCAGCCTCGGGGGAGCGGGGACCTACAATGAGCAGTTCTTC
NA,TRBJ1-2,TRBD1,13,TRBV6-1,CASRGGSDYGYTF,TGTGCCAGCCGAGGGGGCAGCGACTATGGCTACACCTTC
NA,TRBJ2-2,TRBD2,14,TRBV19,CASKAGSFTGELFF,TGTGCCAGTAAAGCGGGGAGTTTTACCGGGGAGCTGTTTTTT
NA,TRBJ2-2,TRBD2,15,TRBV6-5,CASSIAGGLTGELFF,TGTGCCAGCAGTATAGCGGGGGGGCTCACCGGGGAGCTGTTTTTT
NA,TRBJ1-1,NA,14,TRBV19,CASSMGQANTEAFF,TGTGCCAGTAGTATGGGTCAGGCCAACACTGAAGCTTTCTTT
NA,TRBJ2-2,TRBD2,19,TRBV18,CASSTLPGLAPPGTGELFF,TGTGCCAGCTCAACCTTACCGGGACTAGCGCCTCCGGGCACCGGGGAGCTGTTTTTT
few,TRBJ1-2,NA,16,TRBV9,CASSVDPGHGAYGYTF,TGTGCCAGCAGCGTAGATCCGGGACACGGTGCCTATGGCTACACCTTC
few,TRBJ1-2,TRBD1,13,TRBV25-1,CASQPAGGRGYTF,TGTGCCAGCCAACCGGCAGGGGGACGTGGCTACACCTTC
once,TRBJ1-1,NA,13,TRBV29-1,CSVDQARGTEAFF,TGCAGCGTTGATCAGGCCCGGGGAACTGAAGCTTTCTTT
NA,TRBJ2-6,NA,19,TRBV5-6,CASSLGYTGTLAGANVLTF,TGTGCCAGCAGCTTGGGGTATACAGGGACCTTAGCCGGGGCCAACGTCCTGACTTTC
few,TRBJ1-4,NA,16,TRBV5-5,CASSLAAGEYNEKLFF,TGTGCCAGCAGCTTGGCGGCAGGGGAATATAATGAAAAACTGTTTTTT
NA,TRBJ2-7,NA,14,TRBV19,CASRTEKRGYEQYF,TGTGCCAGTAGAACAGAAAAACGGGGCTACGAGCAGTACTTC
NA,TRBJ1-1,NA,16,TRBV5-1,CASSLGPRGPETEAFF,TGCGCCAGCAGCTTGGGGCCACGAGGGCCAGAGACTGAAGCTTTCTTT
NA,TRBJ1-2,NA,13,TRBV12-3/TRBV12-4,CASSLSGKGGYTF,TGTGCCAGCAGTTTATCAGGGAAGGGTGGCTACACCTTC
NA,TRBJ2-3,NA,15,TRBV4-1,CASSQDEGAADTQYF,TGCGCCAGCAGCCAAGATGAGGGTGCAGCAGATACGCAGTATTTT
NA,TRBJ2-2,NA,13,TRBV18,CASSPTGGGELFF,TGTGCCAGCTCACCAACAGGTGGCGGGGAGCTGTTTTTT
NA,TRBJ1-5,NA,13,TRBV18,CASSPDSDQPQHF,TGTGCCAGCTCACCAGACAGTGATCAGCCCCAGCATTTT
NA,TRBJ2-1,TRBD1,16,TRBV9,CASSVGDRGLGNEQFF,TGTGCCAGCAGCGTAGGGGACAGGGGGCTGGGCAATGAGCAGTTCTTC
NA,TRBJ2-3,NA,14,TRBV11-1,CASSLGLYTDTQYF,TGTGCCAGCAGCTTAGGACTATACACAGATACGCAGTATTTT
NA,TRBJ2-3,NA,15,TRBV5-1,CASSQKGGSTDTQYF,TGCGCCAGCAGCCAAAAGGGGGGGAGCACAGATACGCAGTATTTT
NA,TRBJ1-2,NA,13,TRBV5-6,CASSFTRGAGYTF,TGTGCCAGCAGTTTTACCCGGGGTGCTGGCTACACCTTC
NA,TRBJ1-1,NA,14,TRBV19,CASSIQGGNTEAFF,TGTGCCAGTAGTATACAGGGCGGGAACACTGAAGCTTTCTTT
NA,TRBJ2-1,TRBD2,18,TRBV5-1,CASRLLAGGPRAYNEQFF,TGCGCCAGCCGATTACTAGCGGGGGGGCCCAGGGCCTACAATGAGCAGTTCTTC
NA,TRBJ1-5,NA,15,TRBV10-2,CASSEEGRSDQPQHF,TGCGCCAGCAGTGAGGAAGGGAGGAGTGATCAGCCCCAGCATTTT
NA,TRBJ2-1,TRBD2,16,TRBV7-9,CASSLVVSGSLGEQFF,TGTGCCAGCAGCTTAGTTGTTAGCGGGAGCCTCGGTGAGCAGTTCTTC
NA,TRBJ2-5,NA,15,TRBV3-1/TRBV3-2,CASSQVPPYQETQYF,TGTGCCAGCAGCCAAGTCCCCCCGTACCAAGAGACCCAGTACTTC
once,TRBJ2-5,TRBD2,17,TRBV10-3,CAISESRPGRAQETQYF,TGTGCCATCAGTGAGTCTCGGCCAGGGAGGGCCCAAGAGACCCAGTACTTC
NA,TRBJ1-6,NA,13,TRBV28,CASRPEGRSPLHF,TGTGCCAGCAGACCGGAGGGGCGTTCACCCCTCCACTTT
once,TRBJ2-5,TRBD1,13,TRBV6-5,CASSQGVRETQYF,TGTGCCAGCAGCCAGGGGGTTCGCGAGACCCAGTACTTC
NA,TRBJ2-7,NA,14,TRBV5-1,CASSLNGSPYEQYF,TGCGCCAGCAGCTTGAACGGGTCTCCCTACGAGCAGTACTTC
NA,TRBJ1-5,NA,14,TRBV6-5,CASSHRSGNQPQHF,TGTGCCAGCAGCCATAGGAGTGGCAATCAGCCCCAGCATTTT
NA,TRBJ1-2,NA,14,TRBV19,CATTTSSDLYGYTF,TGTGCCACGACGACTTCTTCCGACCTGTATGGCTACACCTTC
NA,TRBJ2-2,NA,15,TRBV6-4,CASSDSIGGTGELFF,TGTGCCAGCAGTGACTCGATCGGGGGAACCGGGGAGCTGTTTTTT
NA,TRBJ2-5,TRBD1,14,TRBV19,CASSIQTGLETQYF,TGTGCCAGTAGTATCCAGACAGGGCTAGAGACCCAGTACTTC
once,TRBJ1-4,TRBD1,13,TRBV12-3/TRBV12-4,CASSSTGNEKLFF,TGTGCCAGCAGTTCGACAGGGAATGAAAAACTGTTTTTT
NA,TRBJ1-2,NA,15,TRBV5-6,CASSGFGGANYGYTF,TGTGCCAGCAGTGGTTTTGGGGGGGCTAACTATGGCTACACCTTC
NA,TRBJ2-7,TRBD2,16,TRBV6-4,CASSDSLTSGSYEQYF,TGTGCCAGCAGTGACTCTTTAACTAGCGGATCCTACGAGCAGTACTTC
NA,TRBJ2-5,TRBD2,16,TRBV9,CASSVATSGGQETQYF,TGTGCCAGCAGCGTAGCGACTAGCGGGGGCCAAGAGACCCAGTACTTC
NA,TRBJ2-3,TRBD1,11,TRBV20-1,CSARTGDTQYF,TGCAGTGCTCGGACAGGGGATACGCAGTATTTT
NA,TRBJ2-3,TRBD1,16,TRBV27,CASSSTQGVYTDTQYF,TGTGCCAGCAGTTCGACCCAGGGGGTGTACACAGATACGCAGTATTTT
NA,TRBJ2-5,TRBD2,15,TRBV19,CASSTGLAAGETQYF,TGTGCCAGTAGTACGGGACTAGCGGCGGGGGAGACCCAGTACTTC
NA,TRBJ1-5,NA,14,TRBV5-5,CASSLGAAYQPQHF,TGTGCCAGCAGCTTGGGGGCAGCCTATCAGCCCCAGCATTTT
NA,TRBJ2-2,TRBD1,15,TRBV6-5,CASSLPGQGAGELFF,TGTGCCAGCAGTCTCCCGGGACAGGGAGCCGGGGAGCTGTTTTTT
NA,TRBJ2-1,NA,15,TRBV5-6,CASSSPISSYNEQFF,TGTGCCAGCAGCTCCCCTATAAGCTCCTACAATGAGCAGTTCTTC
NA,TRBJ2-3,NA,13,TRBV30,CAWNQGTTDTQYF,TGTGCCTGGAATCAGGGAACGACAGATACGCAGTATTTT
once,TRBJ2-7,TRBD2,16,TRBV19,CASRGSASGSRYEQYF,TGTGCCAGTAGGGGGTCCGCTAGCGGGAGTAGGTACGAGCAGTACTTC
NA,TRBJ1-4,NA,14,TRBV5-1,CASSLGAANEKLFF,TGCGCCAGCAGTCTGGGGGCAGCAAATGAAAAACTGTTTTTT
NA,TRBJ2-3,NA,14,TRBV30,CAWRGGEYTDTQYF,TGTGCCTGGAGAGGGGGGGAATACACAGATACGCAGTATTTT
NA,TRBJ2-2,NA,15,TRBV24-1,CATSDGQLFTGELFF,TGTGCCACCAGTGATGGGCAGTTATTCACCGGGGAGCTGTTTTTT
NA,TRBJ2-5,NA,16,TRBV5-1,CASTLVARGGQETQYF,TGCGCCAGCACATTAGTAGCTAGAGGTGGCCAAGAGACCCAGTACTTC
NA,TRBJ1-5,TRBD1,16,TRBV28,CASSPPGQNSNQPQHF,TGTGCCAGCAGTCCTCCGGGACAGAATAGCAATCAGCCCCAGCATTTT
NA,TRBJ1-3,TRBD1,16,TRBV5-4,CASSLEGARRGNTIYF,TGTGCCAGCAGCTTGGAGGGGGCGCGGAGGGGAAACACCATATATTTT